The T cell receptor (beta chain) under discussion was sequenced for a study of T cells in Graves' hyperthyroidism and ophthalmopathy. Study-level results: Among thyroid clonotypes expanded above 0.001, most also appeared in blood.

RNA transcripts yielded amplified TCR beta CDR3 regions. During a first-round RT-PCR of the TCR CDR3, the HTBI primer set was used. MiXCR was run by TCRdb on the multiplex PCR reads, yielding one entry per CDR3 protein. The sample contains roughly 290,000 distinct CDR3 sequences, around 15% of which appear only once. Trimming removed 3 bases from V and 5 bases from J; junction bases left unmatched: 6. The CDR3 spans 13 residues. Germline CDR1 is DFQATT and CDR2 is SNEGSKA (reference sequence). The study included ophthalmopathy patients with Clinical Activity Score at least 3, NOSPECS grade at least 4 and duration under 3 months. On this clonotype itself: What it recognizes is unknown.

This receptor was obtained from an older woman with Graves' ophthalmopathy. Material: blood. This chain connects TRBV20-1 to TRBJ2-5; 7 bases are a match to TRBD1. The CDR3 nucleotides are TGCAGTGCTAGGAAGGGGGCAGGGGAGACCCAGTACTTC. Its protein is CSARKGAGETQYF.